One sample yielded the 21 T cell receptor beta chains listed below, sequenced in a study of CD8 T cells in Susac syndrome. Random-hexamer reverse transcription was applied to roughly 0.5 to 1 ug RNA. Using its own MiXCR run on the immunoSEQ multiplex PCR reads, TCRdb lists one record per CDR3 protein. The table has roughly 120,000 distinct CDR3 sequences, 94% seen once. Specimen: CD4+ T cells from PBMCs. All receptors derive from a human donor in good health.

This clonotype was recorded once. The chain couples TRBV28 to TRBJ2-5; TRBD2 matches at 8 bases. Germline V gives CDR1 MDHEN, CDR2 SYDVKM. With V trimmed by 5 bases and J by 3 bases, 14 bases remained unmatched. This CDR3 contains 17 residues. Written as DNA, the CDR3 is TGTGCCAGCAGTCCGATTAGCGGGATCCAAGCCGAAGAGACCCAGTACTTC. Its protein product is CASSPISGIQAEETQYF.

V is TRBV7-2 and J is TRBJ2-7; 13 bases line up with TRBD2. CDR1 is SGHTA and CDR2 is FQGNSA in the germline V gene. The CDR3 has 17 residues. Trimming removed 5 bases from V and 3 bases from J; junction bases left unmatched: 10. The DNA for the CDR3 is TGTGCCAGCAGCCAAAAAGGGACTAGCGGGATACACTACGAGCAGTACTTC. Protein: CASSQKGTSGIHYEQYF.

The chain carries TRBV30 and TRBJ2-7, with D tentatively TRBD1 or TRBD2 (5 bases each). CDR3 length: 16 amino acids. The V gene lost 0 bases and the J gene lost 2 bases, with 17 bases spanning the gap. Germline CDR1 GTSNPN, CDR2 SVGIG (reference sequence). In DNA, the CDR3 is TGTGCCTGGAGTGTAAAGGGACCGGGCTTGGCCTACGAGCAGTACTTC. As protein: CAWSVKGPGLAYEQYF.

The V and J genes are TRBV25-1 and TRBJ2-4; tentative D call: TRBD2 (6 bases). Trimming took off 10 bases at V and 2 bases at J, with 21 bases between the two ends. The CDR3 runs 16 residues. Germline CDR1 MGHDK, CDR2 SYGVNS. The CDR3 loop reads CATKDGGTESKNIQYF. CDR3 DNA: TGTGCCACCAAGGACGGAGGGACTGAGTCCAAAAACATTCAGTACTTC. The whole variable domain, filled in from reference TRBV25-1 and TRBJ2-4, reads EADIYQTPRYLVIGTGKKITLECSQTMGHDKMYWYQQDPGMELHLIHYSYGVNSTEKGDLSSESTVSRIRTEHFPLTLESARPSHTSQYLCATKDGGTESKNIQYFGAGTRLSVL.

The chain recombines TRBV9 with TRBJ2-2; D is perhaps TRBD1 or TRBD2 (5 bases each). Trimming pared 0 bases from V and 4 bases from J, leaving 10 bases between. CDR1 and CDR2 (germline): SGDLS, YYNGEE. The CDR3 extends over 15 amino acids. The CDR3 sequence: CASSVDVGGTGELFF. The DNA of the CDR3 is TGTGCCAGCAGCGTAGATGTTGGGGGCACCGGGGAGCTGTTTTTT.

This chain uses TRBV7-3 with TRBJ2-2; 7 positions agree with TRBD2. J was trimmed by 4 bases and V by 1 base; bases with no gene match: 6. Germline-derived CDR1 and CDR2 are SGHTA and FQGTGA. The CDR3 has 16 residues. The CDR3 coding sequence is TGTGCCAGCAGCTTAAATGCGGGAGCGGTCACCGGGGAGCTGTTTTTT. Protein: CASSLNAGAVTGELFF.

This chain links TRBV6-2 or TRBV6-3 with TRBJ2-7; TRBD1 matches 7 bases. Looked up from germline, CDR1 is MNHEY and CDR2 is SVGEGT. The CDR3 contains 12 residues. Trimming cost V 1 base and J 6 bases; bases outside gene matches: 0. The CDR3 DNA reads as TGTGCCAGCAGTTACTGGGACAGCGAGCAGTACTTC. Protein sequence: CASSYWDSEQYF.

The chain couples TRBV7-8 to TRBJ1-6; D call uncertain. The CDR3 length is 13 residues. The V and J ends lost 4 bases and 8 bases respectively, with 9 bases between them. CDR1 and CDR2 (germline): SGHVS, FQNEAQ. CDR3 bases: TGTGCCAGCAGCTCGAGACCGGATTCACCCCTCCACTTT. Encoded protein: CASSSRPDSPLHF.

The chain couples TRBV7-2 to TRBJ1-5, with D maybe TRBD1 (6 bases). This CDR3 comprises 15 residues. Germline lookup yields CDR1 SGHTA and CDR2 FQGNSA. Trimming pared 3 bases from V and 0 bases from J, leaving 9 bases between. The CDR3 is CASSLDRASNQPQHF. The CDR3 DNA sequence: TGTGCCAGCAGCTTGGACAGAGCTAGCAATCAGCCCCAGCATTTT.

The chain links TRBV19 to TRBJ2-5; 7 bases agree with TRBD1. V shed 5 bases, J shed 3 bases, and the junction held 6 bases outside the gene matches. Germline V gene sequence: CDR1 LNHDA, CDR2 SQIVND (reference sequence). The CDR3 has 14 residues. In DNA, the CDR3 is TGTGCCAGTAGTGCGGGTGGGACAGAAGAGACCCAGTACTTC. This gives the protein CASSAGGTEETQYF. The full variable domain, rest sourced from reference TRBV19 and TRBJ2-5, is DGGITQSPKYLFRKEGQNVTLSCEQNLNHDAMYWYRQDPGQGLRLIYYSQIVNDFQKGDIAEGYSVSREKKESFPLTVTSAQKNPTAFYLCASSAGGTEETQYFGPGTRLLVL.

The V gene is TRBV9, the J gene TRBJ2-5; D gene uncertain. This CDR3 is 14 amino acids long. The V gene lost 0 bases and the J gene lost 4 bases, with 10 bases spanning the gap. Germline CDR1 is SGDLS and CDR2 is YYNGEE. The CDR3 DNA sequence: TGTGCCAGCAGCGTAGGGCTGGTCGGAGAGACCCAGTACTTC. Encoded protein: CASSVGLVGETQYF.

V gene TRBV12-3 or TRBV12-4 combines with J gene TRBJ1-2; D not certain. The V and J ends lost 3 bases and 8 bases respectively, with 13 bases between them. The CDR3 is 13 amino acids. CDR3 loop: CASSFDNSGGYTF. The CDR3 DNA follows: TGTGCCAGCAGTTTTGACAACTCCGGGGGCTACACCTTC.

This clonotype was detected only once. In DNA form, the CDR3 reads TGTGCCTGGGCCGGGGGTCTAGCGGGAGACTACGGTGAGCAGTTCTTC. Residues: CAWAGGLAGDYGEQFF. This chain uses TRBV30 with TRBJ2-1; 10 bases match TRBD2. J gave up 9 bases and V 5 bases, and 16 bases lay outside the gene matches. CDR3 size: 16 residues. Germline CDR1 reads GTSNPN; CDR2 reads SVGIG (reference sequence).

The chain is built from TRBV7-2 and TRBJ2-2; no clear D gene. From germline, CDR1 is SGHTA and CDR2 FQGNSA. The CDR3 totals 16 residues. The V end lost 1 base, the J end lost 3 bases, and 12 bases lay between the germline ends. CDR3 sequence: CASSLGIGSYTGELFF. The CDR3, as DNA: TGTGCCAGCAGCTTAGGAATCGGGTCGTACACCGGGGAGCTGTTTTTT.

The chain couples TRBV12-3 or TRBV12-4 to TRBJ2-1, with D hard to call. There are 13 residues in the CDR3. Trimming left V 6 bases short and J 5 bases short, with 11 bases between. The DNA of the CDR3 is TGTGCCAGCAGGGATCGAAATGACAATGAGCAGTTCTTC. It yields the protein CASRDRNDNEQFF.

The chain carries TRBV14 and TRBJ1-2, with D unclear. CDR1 and CDR2 (germline): SGHDN, FVKESK. V was clipped by 4 bases and J by 5 bases, with 14 bases between them. The CDR3 runs 14 residues. The CDR3 nucleotides are TGTGCCAGCAGCCCACGGACTCAAGGGTATGGCTACACCTTC. Protein sequence: CASSPRTQGYGYTF. The full variable domain, completed using reference TRBV14 and TRBJ1-2, is EAGVTQFPSHSVIEKGQTVTLRCDPISGHDNLYWYRRVMGKEIKFLLHFVKESKQDESGMPNNRFLAERTGGTYSTLKVQPAELEDSGVYFCASSPRTQGYGYTFGSGTRLTVV.

The CDR3 coding sequence is TGTGCCATCAGTGCAGCGGGAGAAGTTGAGCAGTTCTTC. Translating gives CAISAAGEVEQFF. The chain uses TRBV10-3 and TRBJ2-1; 8 bases are a match to TRBD2. The V gene's germline CDR1 is ENHRY and CDR2 SYGVKD. The CDR3 is 13 residues long. V shed 4 bases, J shed 9 bases, and the junction held 5 bases outside the gene matches.

The chain carries TRBV29-1 and TRBJ1-1; no definite D call. Trimming took 4 bases from V and 1 from J, leaving 10 bases between them. There are 13 residues in the CDR3. Germline V CDR1 and CDR2: SQVTM, ANQGSEA. The CDR3, as DNA: TGCAGCGTTGTAATCGGGCAGAACACTGAAGCTTTCTTT. Its translation: CSVVIGQNTEAFF.

The V gene is TRBV3-1, the J gene TRBJ2-5; the D is unclear. CDR1 LGHDT and CDR2 YNNKEL come from the germline V gene (reference sequence). There are 15 residues in the CDR3. Trimming left V 1 base short and J 5 bases short, with 14 bases between. Here the CDR3 reads CASSQVRSQAETQYF. DNA for the CDR3: TGTGCCAGCAGCCAAGTTCGTTCGCAGGCGGAGACCCAGTACTTC.

The rearrangement links TRBV5-8 to TRBJ2-1; 7 positions match TRBD1. Germline values: CDR1 SGHTS, CDR2 YDEGEE. This CDR3 comprises 17 residues. Unmatched junction bases numbered 12, after V lost 0 bases and J lost 6 bases. DNA of the CDR3: TGTGCCAGCAGCTTGGCTGTGGGAATGGCAGGGGGCAATGAGCAGTTCTTC. The encoded protein is CASSLAVGMAGGNEQFF.

The chain uses TRBV7-9 and TRBJ2-3; a weak D match, TRBD2 (5 bases). Germline lookup yields CDR1 SEHNR and CDR2 FQNEAQ (reference sequence). Between the trimmed V and J ends, which lost 6 bases and 0 bases, there was a span of 13 bases. The length of the CDR3 is 15 residues. The chain's CDR3 is CASRPTRASTDTQYF. As DNA, the CDR3 is TGTGCCAGCAGGCCTACTAGGGCTAGCACAGATACGCAGTATTTT.